This TCR beta chain was observed in a study of shared clonotypes between healthy human individuals. This table comes from immunoSEQ multiplex PCR, and its TCRdb copy is limited to in-frame clones, with some not included. The repertoire includes about 2.3 million clones, approximately 95% of them detected once, and under 0.45% sits in the top ten. Trimming cost V 11 bases and J 3 bases, with 13 bases left between them. This CDR3 has 12 amino acids. Germline CDR1 reads SNHLY; CDR2 reads FYNNEI. This chain connects TRBV2 to TRBJ2-5; maybe TRBD2 (6 bases). The receptor was derived from a man younger than 35 in good health. Some clones in this sample may be carry-over from other donors' samples. The sequencing input was naive CD4+ T cells from PBMCs. Subset meaning: CD45RA+ positively selected. The CDR3 bases are TGTGCCGGACGGGACTTTAAAGAGACCCAGTACTTC. This gives the protein CAGRDFKETQYF.